Here is one T cell receptor (beta chain) with its context. The antigen remains unidentified. Here immunoSEQ multiplex PCR was the method, and the copy in TCRdb shows in-frame clones only, minus some. Of 30,000 or so clones listed, roughly 90% are singletons. These data originate in a study of T cells in localized non-small cell lung cancer. Findings and caveats of the study: Uninvolved adjacent lung had more T cell clonality than any other tissue, topping tumor. Prolonged overall survival went with higher T cell density in the blood. Heterogeneity within the tumor remains possible, as just one region underwent sequencing.

Trimming left V 6 bases short and J 3 bases short, with 12 bases between. The CDR3 is 14 residues long. Germline loops: CDR1 SGHRS, CDR2 YFSETQ. This chain links TRBV5-1 with TRBJ1-4; no clear D. The sequence derives from a woman aged 40-70 years with stage III lung adenocarcinoma. Sample: peripheral blood mononuclear cells, taken before any cancer treatment. CDR3 amino acids: CASMEGAANEKLFF. CDR3 DNA sequence: TGCGCCAGCATGGAGGGCGCGGCTAATGAAAAACTGTTTTTT. The variable domain in full, completed from reference TRBV5-1 and TRBJ1-4, reads KAGVTQTPRYLIKTRGQQVTLSCSPISGHRSVSWYQQTPGQGLQFLFEYFSETQRNKGNFPGRFSGRQFSNSRSEMNVSTLELGDSALYLCASMEGAANEKLFFGSGTQLSVL.